The TCR beta chain described here comes from a study of cytomegalovirus exposure and HLA in healthy donors (dated by TCRdb to about 2017). A note on the overall study: An earlier analysis of roughly 500 of the donors reported approximately 270 Gb of sequence data and some 120 million unique TCR beta sequences from some 180 million T cells. Roughly 300 gigabases of sequencing data and 75 million to 85 million unique TCR sequences made up an early release that covered roughly 670 HLA-typed donors. Of the 398 genotyped donors, 65% to 90% fell in the genetic ancestry cluster associated with self-reported Caucasian donors. The study aimed to test whether signatures of past pathogen exposure could be identified by cataloging public T cell receptors. The T cell repertoires of 666 subjects were profiled by immunosequencing and related to cytomegalovirus serostatus. In addition to the first cohort of around 670 subjects, a separate validation cohort of 100 to 150 different subjects was used. To predict cytomegalovirus infection status, the study brought together high-throughput TCR immunosequencing, statistical association of individual TCRs with disease status, and machine learning. A later analysis re-examined previously published TCR beta repertoires from about 700 donors and added high-resolution HLA genotyping to investigate patterns of TCR occurrence. Rather than using new phenotypic data, the later analysis identified candidate immune exposures from TCR beta sequences and from how often those sequences occurred across donors. In an earlier analysis of roughly 540 of the donors, high-throughput TCR beta sequencing was used to judge whether each TCR beta V gene segment behaved as functional or pseudogenic. Alongside the repertoire data, information on donor age, sex, ethnicity and CMV serostatus was compiled. A later genetic analysis used genome-wide SNP genotypes for about 60% of the roughly 700 donors, treating that subset as a discovery cohort. Every discovery cohort repertoire had been produced on one sequencing platform. Both class I and class II loci were covered by HLA typing, at four-digit resolution. The number of typed donors differed by locus: about 620-640 for A, B, C, DRB1 and DQB1; 500 to 550 for DQA1; around 580 for DPA1; and around 470 for DPB1. Because of strong linkage in the cohort, 5 or 6 DR-DQ haplotypes were treated as single units for association and clustering. On average, approximately 250,000 unique TCR beta nucleotide sequences were sequenced per donor among 300 to 500 genotyped donors of the cohort, with roughly 20% of those sequences being non-productive.

The cohort comprised approximately 700 healthy bone marrow donors. All cohort members were sampled while nominally healthy, although unrecorded immune exposures were likely present. The donor was CMV seropositive and belonged to the group of 250 to 300 seropositive cohort members. Every donor gave a peripheral blood sample, and the peripheral blood mononuclear cells from that sample were used for TCR beta sequencing. The Qiagen DNeasy Blood Extraction Kit was used to extract genomic DNA from the blood cell samples. The germline ends are 11 bases apart after V is trimmed by 5 bases and J by 3 bases. CDR1 and CDR2 (SEHNR, FQNEAQ) derive from the germline V gene (reference sequence). The CDR3 goes from the cysteine to the phenylalanine over 13 residues. Left in the record is the CDR3 DNA by itself, 39 bases read in frame from the first base. Here is what the overall study found, with its caveats: In the study, 150 to 200 TCR beta chains were listed as associated with cytomegalovirus. Three of the identified cytomegalovirus-associated TCR beta chains were confirmed in vitro to be specific for cytomegalovirus antigens. According to a later analysis, parvovirus B19, influenza, CMV and Epstein-Barr virus appeared linked to several top co-occurrence clusters. According to a later analysis, TCR association rates differed among HLA loci, with DRB1 alleles showing the most associated TCRs and HLA-C alleles showing the fewest. The earlier analysis of a few hundred of the donors excluded fewer than 20 rarely observed V segments, including chromosome 9 orphons, because counts were too low. A later analysis found that HLA-associated TCR beta chains were more clonally expanded and had lower generation probabilities than equally common non-associated chains. When HLA alleles, especially DR and DQ, strongly co-occurred, attributing TCR associations to individual alleles was difficult. The authors suggested that the approach could potentially be extended to other disease states and immunological phenotypes. Immune exposure information for the cohort was limited to CMV serostatus. An association between a missense DCLRE1C variant and V-gene and J-gene trimming of TCR beta chains was found in a later genetic analysis and replicated in an independent cohort. Most TCR sequences were observed very rarely across donors, whereas some public TCRs were present in many individuals. The sequencing pipeline was judged likely to have produced a cluster of highly shared sequence variants as a technical artifact. The classifier was reported to diagnose cytomegalovirus status with high specificity and sensitivity in both the original and validation cohorts. A further reported finding was that TCR beta sequences accurately predicted the HLA-A and HLA-B alleles for most subjects in the first cohort. A later analysis found that most CMV-associated TCR beta chains appeared HLA-restricted, with HLA associations seemingly driven largely by CMV exposure. Some IMGT-functional V segments, including TRBV6-2 and TRBV6-3, could not be distinguished by the 87-base-pair reads and were therefore excluded. In this cohort, only TCR beta chains were sequenced, and detectable features were limited by the absence of alpha or paired-chain data. Because HLA typing was missing for some donors at each locus, association tests included only the typed subset. Correlated functional status among segregating V segments might reflect linkage disequilibrium, but an unknown experimental factor could not be ruled out. The presence/absence analyses assumed that sequencing depth was roughly uniform across donors, and that assumption may not be true. Specific HLA alleles were associated with about 17,000 TCR beta sequences at a false discovery rate of 0.05 in a later analysis. Compared with the approximately 670-donor mean, donors in an Asian-associated ancestry cluster had fewer N-insertions in productive TCRs, according to a later genetic analysis. An earlier analysis of roughly 570 of the donors showed that most TCR beta V segments appeared in productive rearrangements either about 87% or about 30% of the time, which broadly matched IMGT annotations.

The receptor library was made with the immunoSEQ multiplex PCR assay. For the multiplex PCR, a mixture combining 60 forward primers for TCR Vbeta segments and 13 reverse primers for TCR Jbeta segments was used. The CDR3 region of rearranged TCR beta genes was amplified from genomic DNA with a multiplex PCR assay. The Illumina HiSeq System was used to sequence the amplified TCR beta libraries as 87-base-pair reads. The study's processing was this. Across the 700 or so repertoires, a later analysis counted roughly 77 million unique TCR beta chains, 9.5 million to 13 million of which were shared by at least two donors. Raw reads were error-corrected and collapsed into unique sequences with a nearest-neighbor algorithm that merged closely related sequences to remove PCR and sequencing errors. V, D and J gene segments were assigned by aligning CDR3 sequences to IMGT reference sequences. Each retained sequence needed at least a six-nucleotide match to both a V gene segment and a J gene segment. A rearrangement counted as productive if the CDR3 had no stop codons and remained in frame with V and J, and every other rearrangement counted as non-productive. Following IMGT convention, CDR3 was defined as the stretch from the second conserved V-encoded cysteine up to the conserved J-encoded phenylalanine. The earlier analysis of some 540 of the donors excluded any sequence lacking an unambiguous match to a single V gene segment. An earlier analysis of 500 to 600 of the donors classified V segments as functional when productive rearrangements were above 56.7% and as segregating when the standard deviation between donors was above 5%. To diagnose cytomegalovirus status from the catalog of TCR beta chain sequences, a statistical classification framework was built. V and J gene assignment, in a later analysis, came from comparing TCR nucleotide sequences with IMGT/GENE-DB human TR gene sequences. In a later analysis, CDR3 sequences and most-parsimonious VDJ recombination scenarios were assigned using the TCRdist pipeline. In a later analysis, every TCR beta chain was defined by the combination of its CDR3 amino acid sequence and its V-gene family, and reads without a unique V-gene family were dropped. As a way to deal with suspected cross-contamination and a sequencing artifact, a later analysis dropped hundreds of nucleotide sequences that were highly shared and had low generation probability. In a later analysis, a clonal expansion index was calculated for each public chain from normalized within-repertoire ranks of inferred template counts. In a later analysis, generation probabilities were computed using a VDJ recombination model fitted to out-of-frame rearrangements, and the results were checked against IGoR. A later analysis scored TCR-TCR, TCR-HLA and TCR-CMV co-occurrence with hypergeometric tests, applying a repertoire-size bias correction to TCR pairs. To estimate false discovery rates, a later analysis permuted the HLA or CMV assignments 20 times. In a later analysis, co-occurring TCRs were grouped using DBSCAN, and TCRdist sequence similarity was added for clustering within HLA-allele-positive subsets. Repertoires with fewer than 30,000 or more than 120,000 public chains, plus five repertoires with anomalous nucleotide sharing, were excluded from co-occurrence clustering. As stored in TCRdb, this immuneACCESS dataset retains in-frame rearrangements with V and J assigned. A fraction of the clones does not appear; measured against another copy, unresolved V genes explain less than half of the discrepancy, and the remainder lacks a known reason. For V, J and clone size, that table is used; D and trimming come from the DNA. In all, the sample holds some 150,000 clones, and approximately 85% of those were seen once. The ten largest clones add up to approximately 12% of the sample.

A word on this clone: The clone's antigen remains unknown. Base qualities are not at hand, and no much larger clone is one base apart.

The chain was built from TRBV7-9 and TRBJ2-7, with the identity of the D gene unclear. The receptor comes from a man between 45 and 60 years old in good health and CMV-seropositive. What was sequenced was PBMCs. The CDR3 reads as follows: CASSPRDIYEQYF. The sequence in DNA is TGTGCCAGCAGCCCCCGAGATATCTACGAGCAGTACTTC.